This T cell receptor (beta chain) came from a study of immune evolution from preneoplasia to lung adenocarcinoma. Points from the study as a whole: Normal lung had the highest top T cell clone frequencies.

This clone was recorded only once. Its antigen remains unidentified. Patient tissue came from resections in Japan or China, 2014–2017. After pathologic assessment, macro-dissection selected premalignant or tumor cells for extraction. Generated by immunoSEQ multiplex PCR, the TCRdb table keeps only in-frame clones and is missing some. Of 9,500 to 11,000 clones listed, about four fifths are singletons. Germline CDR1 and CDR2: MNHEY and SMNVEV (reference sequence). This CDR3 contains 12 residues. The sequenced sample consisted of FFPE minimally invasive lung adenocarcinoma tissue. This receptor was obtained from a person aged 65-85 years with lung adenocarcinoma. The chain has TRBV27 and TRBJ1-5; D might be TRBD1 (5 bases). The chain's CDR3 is CVTRGPNQPQHF. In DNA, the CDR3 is TGTGTTACCCGGGGCCCAAATCAGCCCCAGCATTTT.